What follows is one TCR beta chain and its context. What this receptor recognizes is not known. The record has no base qualities; no much larger clone is one base away. Sequencing instrument: Illumina NovaSeq 6000. TCRalpha and TCRbeta cDNA libraries were built by 5'RACE with constant-segment primers, adding sample barcodes and unique molecular identifiers. Trizol reagent was used to extract RNA from every sample. Libraries were amplified in two PCR steps, with a second sample barcode and Illumina TruSeq adapters added in the second step. Sequencing of libraries was performed on an Illumina NovaSeq with 2 x 150 bp paired-end reads. The published analysis was carried out like this. With migec v1.2.7, reads were demultiplexed and then collapsed into UMI-guided consensus sequences. Using mixcr v2.1.11, UMI consensuses were aligned to TRA and TRB V and J templates and then assembled into clonotypes. Expanded or contracted clonotypes were those called significant by both edgeR and NoisET, with noise models trained on biological replicates. edgeR calls used a false discovery rate-adjusted p below 0.01 and a log2 fold-change threshold of 1. PCA with hierarchical clustering of max-normalized trajectories of the 1000 most abundant clonotypes was used as exploratory dynamics analysis. The CD4 or CD8 phenotype of responding clones was assigned using the separately sequenced CD4+ and CD8+ repertoires. TCRdb reprocessing: public reads trimmed at Q25 with fastp, clones called with MiXCR, in-frame beta chains kept. For every CDR3 protein sequence, its rows merge into one entry that carries the most common genes and DNA. TCRdb's processing, not the study's, gives the V and J calls here. Here the sample has about 270,000 distinct CDR3 sequences; about a sixth occur a single time. Jointly, the top ten make up roughly 23% of the sample.

Ficoll-Paque density gradient centrifugation was used to isolate PBMCs. The data are from a study of T-cell memory formation after mild COVID-19 (dated by TCRdb to the early 2020s). In the study overall: Most TCR sequence clusters were specific to one of the two donors. Longitudinal TCRalpha and TCRbeta repertoire sequencing tracked T-cell clones expanding and contracting after mild COVID-19 in two donors. Two young, previously healthy adult volunteers made up the cohort, one male and one female. Here is what the overall study found, with its caveats: Only a couple of mild cases were covered in the study, and larger cohorts including severe cases with pre-infection samples were considered necessary. Clones that contracted from day 15 to 85 showed balanced CD4/CD8 phenotypes, whereas a second wave of clones that expanded from day 15 to 37 leaned towards CD4+. Contracting CD4+ clones appeared mostly in the CM and EM memory subsets, whereas CD8+ clones were enriched in EMRA. Whether the second-wave clones peaking on day 37 were SARS-CoV-2 specific was not confirmed. Some responding clones were detected in pre-infection memory, which suggested that pre-existing cross-reactive memory T cells had joined the SARS-CoV-2 response.

At the junction V is shortened by 4 bases and J by 4 bases; bases outside the gene matches: 4. The CDR3 measures 15 amino acids from cysteine to phenylalanine. Just the 45-base CDR3 DNA is kept, in frame starting at base 1. Sequences LGHDT (CDR1) and YNNKEL (CDR2) are obtained from the germline V gene (reference sequence). The sample taken for sequencing was PBMCs or a T cell subset sorted from them (not recorded which). The receptor was isolated from a young man who had mild COVID-19 (a few samples of this study predate the infection). The sample titles of this study are shuffled in the database, so cell type and time point are left out; the donor was told from shared clones. The rearranged chain carries TRBV3-1 and TRBJ2-2, with 9 bases aligning to TRBD2. At the DNA level, the sequence is TGTGCCAGCAGCCGAGCGGGGGGTTTCACCGGGGAGCTGTTTTTT. Translated, this gives CASSRAGGFTGELFF.